This T cell receptor (beta chain) appears in the sequencing data of a study of cytomegalovirus exposure and HLA in healthy donors. About the research overall: Within the Caucasian-associated ancestry cluster were roughly 81% of the approximately 370 genotyped donors. Study results and limitations: The number of N-insertions in an Asian-associated ancestry cluster was reportedly below the roughly 620-donor mean in a later analysis. In a later analysis, TCR beta V- and J-gene trimming was associated with a missense DCLRE1C variant. An analysis done earlier found most TCR beta V segments productive about 87% or about 30% of the time.

The germline V gene has CDR1 SGHDT and CDR2 YYEEEE. This CDR3 comprises 17 residues. The V segment lost 0 bases and the J segment 7 bases; nucleotides outside the gene matches: 10. A multiplex PCR was run with 60 Vbeta primers and 13 Jbeta primers. Sequenced by immunoSEQ multiplex PCR; TCRdb stores in-frame clones only, minus some. The sample lists approximately 92,000 clones, roughly 63% occurring once. Turning to this clone: What it binds is unknown.

The TCR sequence derives from a man aged 50 or older in good health and CMV-seronegative. The sequenced sample was PBMCs. The chain uses TRBV5-6 and TRBJ2-1, with 10 bases that match TRBD1. The CDR3 here is CASSLGGTGVPSNEQFF. The CDR3, as DNA: TGTGCCAGCAGCTTGGGGGGGACAGGGGTTCCTTCGAATGAGCAGTTCTTC.